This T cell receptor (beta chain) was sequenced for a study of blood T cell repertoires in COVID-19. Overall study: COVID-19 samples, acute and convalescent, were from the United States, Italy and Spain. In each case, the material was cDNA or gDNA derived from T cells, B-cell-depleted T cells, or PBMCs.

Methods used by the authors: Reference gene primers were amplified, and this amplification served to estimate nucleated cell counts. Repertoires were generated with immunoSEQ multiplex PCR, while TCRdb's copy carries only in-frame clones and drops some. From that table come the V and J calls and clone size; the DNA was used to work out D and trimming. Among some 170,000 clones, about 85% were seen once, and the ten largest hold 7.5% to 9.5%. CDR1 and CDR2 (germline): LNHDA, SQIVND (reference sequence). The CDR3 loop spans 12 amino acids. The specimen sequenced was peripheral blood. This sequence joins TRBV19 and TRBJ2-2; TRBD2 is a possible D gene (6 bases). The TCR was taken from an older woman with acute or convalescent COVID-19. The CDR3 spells CAGASVTGELFF. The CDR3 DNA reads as TGTGCTGGGGCTAGCGTCACCGGGGAGCTGTTTTTT.